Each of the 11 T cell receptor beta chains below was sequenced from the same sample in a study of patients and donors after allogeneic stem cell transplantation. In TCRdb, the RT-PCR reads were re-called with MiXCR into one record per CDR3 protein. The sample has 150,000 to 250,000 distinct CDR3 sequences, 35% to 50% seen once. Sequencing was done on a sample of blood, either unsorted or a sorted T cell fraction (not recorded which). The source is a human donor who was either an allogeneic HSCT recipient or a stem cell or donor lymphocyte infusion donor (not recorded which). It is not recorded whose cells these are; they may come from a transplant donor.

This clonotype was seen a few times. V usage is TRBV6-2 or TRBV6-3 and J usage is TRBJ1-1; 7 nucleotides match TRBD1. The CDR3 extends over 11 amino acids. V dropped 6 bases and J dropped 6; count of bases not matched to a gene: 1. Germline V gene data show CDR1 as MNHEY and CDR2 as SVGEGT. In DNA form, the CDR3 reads TGTGCCAGCAGACAGGGGCCTGAAGCTTTCTTT. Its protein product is CASRQGPEAFF.

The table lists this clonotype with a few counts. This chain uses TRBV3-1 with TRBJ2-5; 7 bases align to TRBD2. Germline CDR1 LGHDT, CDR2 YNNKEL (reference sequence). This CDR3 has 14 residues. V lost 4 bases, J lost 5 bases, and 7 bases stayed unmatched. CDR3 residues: CASSLLTSRETQYF. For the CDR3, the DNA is TGTGCCAGCAGCCTCTTGACTAGCAGGGAGACCCAGTACTTC.

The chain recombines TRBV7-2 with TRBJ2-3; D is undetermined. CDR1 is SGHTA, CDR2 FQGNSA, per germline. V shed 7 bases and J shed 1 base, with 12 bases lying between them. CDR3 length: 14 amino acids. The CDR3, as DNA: TGTGCCAGCACCCACGCACTGGGCACAGATACGCAGTATTTT. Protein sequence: CASTHALGTDTQYF.

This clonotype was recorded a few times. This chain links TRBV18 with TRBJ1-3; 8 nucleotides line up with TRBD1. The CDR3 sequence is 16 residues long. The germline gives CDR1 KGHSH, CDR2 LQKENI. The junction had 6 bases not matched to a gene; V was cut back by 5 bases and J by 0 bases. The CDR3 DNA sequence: TGTGCCAGCTCAACCGGGACAGGTACCTCTGGAAACACCATATATTTT. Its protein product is CASSTGTGTSGNTIYF.

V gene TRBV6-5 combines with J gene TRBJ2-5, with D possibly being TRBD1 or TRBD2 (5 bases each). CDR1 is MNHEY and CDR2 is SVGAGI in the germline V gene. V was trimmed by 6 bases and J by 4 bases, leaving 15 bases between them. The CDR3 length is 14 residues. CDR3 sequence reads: CASSPLRGVETQYF. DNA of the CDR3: TGTGCCAGCAGCCCCCTCCGAGGGGTAGAGACCCAGTACTTC.

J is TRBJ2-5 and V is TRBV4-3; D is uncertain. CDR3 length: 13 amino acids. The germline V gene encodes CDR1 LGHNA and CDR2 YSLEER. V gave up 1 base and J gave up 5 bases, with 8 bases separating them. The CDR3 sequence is CASSQGGPETQYF. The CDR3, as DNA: TGCGCCAGCAGCCAAGGAGGACCGGAGACCCAGTACTTC.

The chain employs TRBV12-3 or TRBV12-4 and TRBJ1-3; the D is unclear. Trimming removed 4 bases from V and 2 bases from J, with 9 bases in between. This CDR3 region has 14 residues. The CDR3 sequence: CASSSGRPGNTIYF. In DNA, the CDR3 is TGTGCCAGCAGTTCAGGACGGCCTGGAAACACCATATATTTT.

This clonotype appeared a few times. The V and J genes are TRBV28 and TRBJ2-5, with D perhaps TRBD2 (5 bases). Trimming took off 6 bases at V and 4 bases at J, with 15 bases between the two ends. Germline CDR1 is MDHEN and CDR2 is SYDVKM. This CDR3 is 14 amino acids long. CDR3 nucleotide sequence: TGTGCCAGCAGCCTGGACCCGGGAAGAGAGACCCAGTACTTC. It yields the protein CASSLDPGRETQYF.

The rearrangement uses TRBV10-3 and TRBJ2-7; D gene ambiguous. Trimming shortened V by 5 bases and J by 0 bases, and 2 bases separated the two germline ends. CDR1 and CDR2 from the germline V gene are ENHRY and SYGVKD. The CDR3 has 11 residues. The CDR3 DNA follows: TGTGCCATCAGTACCTCCTACGAGCAGTACTTC. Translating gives CAISTSYEQYF.

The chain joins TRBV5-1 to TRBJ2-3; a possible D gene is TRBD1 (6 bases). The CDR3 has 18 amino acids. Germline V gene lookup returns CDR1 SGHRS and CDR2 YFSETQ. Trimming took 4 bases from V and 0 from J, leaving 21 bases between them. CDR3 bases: TGCGCCAGCAGCCCCGCCGGGACATATTCGCCTAGCACAGATACGCAGTATTTT. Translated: CASSPAGTYSPSTDTQYF. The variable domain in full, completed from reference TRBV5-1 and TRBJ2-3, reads KAGVTQTPRYLIKTRGQQVTLSCSPISGHRSVSWYQQTPGQGLQFLFEYFSETQRNKGNFPGRFSGRQFSNSRSEMNVSTLELGDSALYLCASSPAGTYSPSTDTQYFGPGTRLTVL.

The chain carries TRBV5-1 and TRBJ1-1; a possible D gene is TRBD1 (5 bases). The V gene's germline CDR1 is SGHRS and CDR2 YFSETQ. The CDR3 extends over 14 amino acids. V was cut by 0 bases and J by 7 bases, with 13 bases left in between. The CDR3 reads CASSLGQPPSEAFF. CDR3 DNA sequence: TGCGCCAGCAGCTTGGGACAGCCACCAAGTGAAGCTTTCTTT.